The 29 T cell receptor beta chains presented below share a single source sample, sequenced in a study of response to subunit inactivated influenza vaccine. MiXCR, applied by TCRdb to the RT-PCR reads, yields one record per CDR3 protein. Of a few hundred thousand distinct CDR3 sequences listed, 6% to 9% are singletons. The starting material was PBMCs from blood, obtained 23 months after vaccination. The receptor set was obtained from a man in his fifties or sixties who received an inactivated influenza vaccine.

This clonotype was seen a few times. The rearrangement links TRBV29-1 to TRBJ1-1; no clear D. The CDR3 has 10 amino acids. Trimming pared 3 bases from V and 6 bases from J, leaving 5 bases between. CDR1 and CDR2 (germline): SQVTM, ANQGSEA. The CDR3 region is CSVEEAEAFF. CDR3 nucleotide sequence: TGCAGCGTTGAGGAGGCTGAAGCTTTCTTT.

This clonotype was counted between two and nine times. V gene TRBV12-3 or TRBV12-4 combines with J gene TRBJ2-7; 7 bases agree with TRBD2. CDR3 size: 14 residues. Trimming took 6 bases from V and 5 from J; bases not matched to a gene: 10. This chain's CDR3 is CASSPRGNVDEQYF. As DNA, the CDR3 is TGTGCCAGCAGCCCGCGGGGGAACGTAGACGAGCAGTACTTC.

The chain joins TRBV7-6 to TRBJ2-1, with D perhaps matching TRBD2 (5 bases). V lost 0 bases to trimming and J lost 7 bases, with 7 bases between them. The germline gives CDR1 SGHVS, CDR2 FNYEAQ. CDR3 length: 13 amino acids. CDR3 nucleotide sequence: TGTGCCAGCAGCTTAGCTTCGGGGAATGAGCAGTTCTTC. Translated, it gives CASSLASGNEQFF. The whole variable domain, filled in from reference TRBV7-6 and TRBJ2-1, reads GAGVSQSPRYKVTKRGQDVALRCDPISGHVSLYWYRQALGQGPEFLTYFNYEAQQDKSGLPNDRFSAERPEGSISTLTIQRTEQRDSAMYRCASSLASGNEQFFGPGTRLTVL.

This clonotype was observed a handful of times. The chain uses TRBV11-2 and TRBJ1-1, with D possibly being TRBD1 (5 bases). Trimming took off 7 bases at V and 8 bases at J, with 14 bases between the two ends. The CDR3 has 12 residues. CDR1 is SGHAT and CDR2 is FQNNGV in the germline V gene. CDR3 sequence (DNA): TGTGCCAGCACCCTAATACGGACAGAAGCTTTCTTT. Translating it yields CASTLIRTEAFF.

The CDR3 here is CSALGVGTGELFF. In DNA, the CDR3 is TGCAGTGCCCTTGGTGTAGGCACCGGGGAGCTGTTTTTT. The V and J genes are TRBV20-1 and TRBJ2-2; D gene uncertain. The CDR3 consists of 13 residues. Trimming left V 6 bases short and J 4 bases short, with 12 bases between. The germline V gene has CDR1 DFQATT and CDR2 SNEGSKA (reference sequence).

CDR3 residues: CASSPLLFSSSYEQYF. CDR3 nucleotides: TGTGCCAGCAGCCCCCTATTGTTCAGCAGCTCCTACGAGCAGTACTTC. V usage is TRBV7-6 and J usage is TRBJ2-7; D unclear. The CDR3 contains 16 residues. The germline V and J ends were trimmed by 5 bases and 0 bases, with 17 bases remaining between them. Per the germline V gene, CDR1 is SGHVS and CDR2 is FNYEAQ.

The table lists this clonotype with a few counts. The chain carries TRBV12-3 or TRBV12-4 and TRBJ2-3; D is possibly TRBD2 (6 bases). V lost 7 bases and J lost 8, with 22 bases in between. The CDR3 sequence is 15 residues long. CDR3 region: CASTMVGRGVGTQYF. In DNA form, the CDR3 reads TGTGCCAGCACCATGGTGGGGCGGGGTGTGGGTACGCAGTATTTT.

This clonotype was recorded at least ten times. V is TRBV7-9 and J is TRBJ2-3, with D perhaps matching TRBD2 (6 bases). Germline loops: CDR1 SEHNR, CDR2 FQNEAQ (reference sequence). V gave up 1 base and J gave up 0 bases, with 14 bases separating them. This CDR3 contains 17 residues. Here the CDR3 reads CASSLGAGSVSTDTQYF. The CDR3 DNA reads TGTGCCAGCAGCTTAGGCGCGGGAAGCGTTAGCACAGATACGCAGTATTTT.

This clonotype showed up just a few times. The V call is TRBV27, the J call TRBJ1-1; TRBD1 might be the D (6 bases). Germline V CDR1 and CDR2: MNHEY, SMNVEV (reference sequence). The CDR3 consists of 15 residues. The germline V and J ends were trimmed by 3 bases and 1 base, with 12 bases remaining between them. The CDR3 loop is CASSFYGGGNTEAFF. CDR3 nucleotide sequence: TGTGCCAGCAGTTTTTACGGGGGCGGGAACACTGAAGCTTTCTTT.

This CDR3 is CASSLMTSRADTQYF. DNA of the CDR3: TGTGCCAGCAGCTTAATGACTAGCAGGGCAGATACGCAGTATTTT. V gene TRBV5-4 combines with J gene TRBJ2-3; 7 bases map to TRBD2. The CDR3 length is 15 residues. Looked up from germline, CDR1 is SGHNT and CDR2 is YYREEE (reference sequence). The V and J ends lost 2 bases and 4 bases, in that order; junction bases with no gene match: 7.

This clonotype was observed at least ten times. The chain employs TRBV6-2 or TRBV6-3 and TRBJ2-5; 10 bases fit TRBD2. The CDR3 has 17 residues. Germline values: CDR1 MNHEY, CDR2 SVGEGT. The junction had 8 bases not matched to a gene; V was cut back by 0 bases and J by 4 bases. The CDR3 reads CASSYSSLAGEVETQYF. The CDR3 bases are TGTGCCAGCAGTTACTCTTCCCTAGCGGGGGAGGTAGAGACCCAGTACTTC.

This clonotype was detected many times. The J gene is TRBJ1-1, the V gene TRBV21-1; TRBD1, the D gene given by the table, was not confirmed from the DNA. TRBV21-1 is tagged as a pseudogene. This CDR3 comprises 18 residues. Written as DNA, the CDR3 is TGTGCCAGCAGTCCTCCCTGGCCACACAGGGCTACGAACACTGAAGCTTTCTTT. Protein sequence: CASSPPWPHRATNTEAFF.

CDR3 sequence reads: CASSFASPYEQYF. As DNA, the CDR3 is TGTGCCAGCAGTTTTGCCAGCCCCTACGAGCAGTACTTC. This chain links TRBV27 with TRBJ2-7; D remains ambiguous. The CDR3 contains 13 residues. Trimming stripped 3 bases from V and 2 bases from J, with 8 bases between. Germline CDR1 MNHEY, CDR2 SMNVEV (reference sequence).

This clonotype was detected a few times. A clone one base away is much larger, so this may be a read error. This chain uses TRBV20-1 with TRBJ2-7; TRBD1 matches at 8 bases. CDR1 and CDR2 from the germline V gene are DFQATT and SNEGSKA (reference sequence). The CDR3 is made up of 17 amino acids. The CDR3, as DNA: TGCTGTGCTAGAGATCCTGGACAGGGACACTTTTTGGACGAGCAGTACTTC. Its translation is CCARDPGQGHFLDEQYF.

This clonotype came up a few times. The chain couples TRBV28 to TRBJ2-1; TRBD1 matches at 10 bases. The CDR3 runs to 15 residues. Germline lookup yields CDR1 MDHEN and CDR2 SYDVKM. V shed 5 bases and J 8 bases; nucleotides not matched to a gene: 9. The CDR3 DNA follows: TGTGCCAGCAGTACGGGGACAGGGGTCAGGCATGAGCAGTTCTTC. Translated, it gives CASSTGTGVRHEQFF.

This clonotype was recorded many times. This chain joins TRBV27 and TRBJ2-1; 7 bases fit TRBD2. The CDR3 has 14 amino acids. V shed 8 bases and J 4 bases; nucleotides not matched to a gene: 8. Germline CDR1 MNHEY, CDR2 SMNVEV (reference sequence). The CDR3 DNA reads TGTGCCAGCTCCTTAGCGGGTTTTTACAATGAGCAGTTCTTC. This translates into CASSLAGFYNEQFF.

The sample holds a few counts of this clonotype. The rearrangement uses TRBV6-6 and TRBJ2-7, with D unclear. The CDR3 totals 13 residues. Trimming took 2 bases from V and 0 from J, leaving 5 bases between them. Germline-derived CDR1 and CDR2 are MNHNY and SVGAGI (reference sequence). The CDR3 sequence: CASSYAPSYEQYF. Here the CDR3 DNA reads TGTGCCAGCAGTTACGCCCCCTCCTACGAGCAGTACTTC.

This clonotype has more than one count but fewer than ten. The genes are TRBV6-5 and TRBJ2-7; 7 positions agree with TRBD1. In germline, CDR1 is MNHEY, CDR2 SVGAGI. The CDR3 sequence is 15 residues long. V lost 4 bases and J lost 5; bases outside the gene matches: 11. The chain's CDR3 is CASSSGTARWDEQYF. Here the CDR3 DNA reads TGTGCCAGCAGTTCGGGGACAGCCCGTTGGGACGAGCAGTACTTC.

The table lists this clonotype with many counts. The chain uses TRBV20-1 and TRBJ2-5, with D possibly being TRBD1 (5 bases). Per the germline V gene, CDR1 is DFQATT and CDR2 is SNEGSKA (reference sequence). The CDR3 length is 14 residues. The V and J ends lost 1 base and 2 bases respectively, with 11 bases between them. CDR3 amino acids: CSARGRQFQETQYF. The CDR3 DNA follows: TGCAGTGCTAGAGGCAGACAGTTTCAAGAGACCCAGTACTTC.

This clonotype was observed many times. This rearrangement joins TRBV5-6 to TRBJ2-1; 8 bases match TRBD2. CDR1 is SGHDT and CDR2 is YYEEEE in the germline V gene. The V and J ends lost 1 base and 9 bases, in that order; junction bases with no gene match: 9. The CDR3 length is 15 residues. As DNA, the CDR3 is TGTGCCAGCAGCTTGTCGGGACTAGGATCGACTGAGCAGTTCTTC. The encoded protein is CASSLSGLGSTEQFF.

This chain connects TRBV6-2 or TRBV6-3 to TRBJ1-1; TRBD1 might be the D (5 bases). From germline, CDR1 is MNHEY and CDR2 SVGEGT. CDR3 size: 18 residues. Trimming removed 1 base from V and 0 bases from J, with 18 bases in between. CDR3 sequence: CASSYWRRRADMNTEAFF. CDR3 nucleotides: TGTGCCAGCAGTTACTGGCGCCGCAGGGCTGACATGAACACTGAAGCTTTCTTT.

This clonotype was recorded a few times. The V and J genes are TRBV27 and TRBJ1-2; D may be TRBD1 (5 bases). The germline V and J ends were trimmed by 4 bases and 0 bases, with 12 bases remaining between them. The CDR3 is made up of 15 amino acids. Germline assignment: CDR1 MNHEY and CDR2 SMNVEV (reference sequence). CDR3 bases: TGTGCCAGCAGTTGGAGGGGACTTGCTAACTATGGCTACACCTTC. Amino acids: CASSWRGLANYGYTF.

This chain joins TRBV20-1 and TRBJ2-1; the D gene is possibly TRBD1 (5 bases). V gave up 6 bases and J gave up 5 bases, with 8 bases separating them. In germline, CDR1 is DFQATT, CDR2 SNEGSKA (reference sequence). The CDR3 covers 11 residues. CDR3 loop: CSAKTDNEQFF. CDR3 DNA: TGCAGTGCCAAGACAGACAATGAGCAGTTCTTC.

V usage is TRBV3-1 and J usage is TRBJ2-7; possible D gene TRBD2, 6 bases. Per germline, CDR1 LGHDT and CDR2 YNNKEL (reference sequence). The CDR3 extends over 13 amino acids. Trimming pared 1 base from V and 5 bases from J, leaving 9 bases between. Here the CDR3 DNA reads TGTGCCAGCAGCCAAGTAGGAGGGAACGAGCAGTACTTC. This translates into CASSQVGGNEQYF.

The genes are TRBV6-2 or TRBV6-3 and TRBJ1-1, with unresolved D. This CDR3 spans 14 amino acids. The germline CDR1 and CDR2 sequences are MNHEY and SVGEGT. V was clipped by 6 bases and J by 1 base, with 12 bases between them. CDR3: CASSYRRRNTEAFF. The CDR3 DNA reads TGTGCCAGCAGCTACAGACGGAGGAACACTGAAGCTTTCTTT.

The V gene is TRBV20-1, the J gene TRBJ1-2, with D unclear. The CDR3 is made up of 15 amino acids. The V and J ends lost 6 bases and 8 bases respectively, with 25 bases between them. Germline V gives CDR1 DFQATT, CDR2 SNEGSKA (reference sequence). The CDR3 nucleotides read TGCAGTGCGGTCCAGAGCGGGAGGGTGGGGAGCGGCTACACCTTC. This codes for CSAVQSGRVGSGYTF.

This clonotype was counted between two and nine times. The chain combines TRBV4-3 with TRBJ2-3; 8 nucleotides line up with TRBD2. Trimming took 0 bases from V and 0 from J; bases not matched to a gene: 5. CDR3 length: 17 amino acids. Germline V gives CDR1 LGHNA, CDR2 YSLEER. The CDR3 sequence: CASSQDTAGGSTDTQYF. The CDR3 DNA is TGCGCCAGCAGCCAAGATACCGCGGGAGGCAGCACAGATACGCAGTATTTT.

The chain is built from TRBV11-3 and TRBJ2-1, with 10 bases identical to TRBD2. Trimming at V came to 5 bases and at J to 1 base, leaving 5 bases not matched to a gene. CDR3 length: 16 amino acids. Germline CDR1 SGHNT, CDR2 YENEEA. The CDR3, as DNA: TGTGCCAGCAGCCGTAGCGGGGGGCCTTCCTACAATGAGCAGTTCTTC. Residues: CASSRSGGPSYNEQFF.

This clonotype was found many times. The chain combines TRBV14 with TRBJ1-2; the D gene is possibly TRBD1 (6 bases). The V and J ends lost 2 bases and 8 bases respectively, with 15 bases between them. This CDR3 region has 14 residues. In germline, CDR1 is SGHDN, CDR2 FVKESK. In DNA form, the CDR3 reads TGTGCCAGCAGCCAAACCCGACGGGGGCGAGGCTACACCTTC. It translates to CASSQTRRGRGYTF.